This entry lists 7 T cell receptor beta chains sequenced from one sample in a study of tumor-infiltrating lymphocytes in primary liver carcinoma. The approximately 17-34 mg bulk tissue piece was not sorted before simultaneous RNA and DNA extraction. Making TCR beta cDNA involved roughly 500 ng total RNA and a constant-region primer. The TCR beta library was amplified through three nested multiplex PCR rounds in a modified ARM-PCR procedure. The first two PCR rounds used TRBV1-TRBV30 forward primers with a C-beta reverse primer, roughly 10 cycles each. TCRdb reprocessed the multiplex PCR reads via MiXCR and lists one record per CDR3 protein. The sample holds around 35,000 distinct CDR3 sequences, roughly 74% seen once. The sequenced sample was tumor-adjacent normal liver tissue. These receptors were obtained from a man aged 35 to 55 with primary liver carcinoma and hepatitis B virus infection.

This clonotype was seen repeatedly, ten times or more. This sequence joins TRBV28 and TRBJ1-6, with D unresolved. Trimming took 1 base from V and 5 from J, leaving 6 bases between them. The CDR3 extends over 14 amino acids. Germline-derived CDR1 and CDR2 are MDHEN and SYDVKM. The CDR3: CASSLLGNNSPLHF. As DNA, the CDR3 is TGTGCCAGCAGTTTATTGGGGAATAATTCACCCCTCCACTTT.

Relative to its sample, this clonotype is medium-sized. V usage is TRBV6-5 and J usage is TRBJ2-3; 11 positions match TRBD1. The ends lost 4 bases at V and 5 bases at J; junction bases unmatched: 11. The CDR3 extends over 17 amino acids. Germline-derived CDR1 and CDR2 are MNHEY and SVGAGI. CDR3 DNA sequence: TGTGCCAGCAGTTCCGAGACGCCGGGACAGGGGGGAGATACGCAGTATTTT. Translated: CASSSETPGQGGDTQYF.

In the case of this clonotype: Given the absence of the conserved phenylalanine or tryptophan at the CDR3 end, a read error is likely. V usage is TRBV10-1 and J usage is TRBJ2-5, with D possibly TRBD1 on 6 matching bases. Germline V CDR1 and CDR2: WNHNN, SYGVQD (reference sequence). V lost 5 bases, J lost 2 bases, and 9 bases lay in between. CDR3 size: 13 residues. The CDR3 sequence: CASSTGTQETQYL. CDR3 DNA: TGCGCCAGCAGTACAGGGACGCAAGAGACCCAGTACTTA.

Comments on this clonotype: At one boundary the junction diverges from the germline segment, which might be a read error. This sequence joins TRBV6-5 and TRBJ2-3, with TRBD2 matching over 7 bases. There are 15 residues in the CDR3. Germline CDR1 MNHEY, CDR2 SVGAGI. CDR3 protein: CASNTGLVVTDTQYF. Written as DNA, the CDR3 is TGTGCCAGCAACACAGGACTAGTGGTAACAGATACGCAGTACTTT.

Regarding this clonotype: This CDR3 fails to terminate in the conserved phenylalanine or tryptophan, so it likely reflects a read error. The DNA for the CDR3 is TGTGCCAGCAGCCAAGATTCAGGGTATGGCATTCAGCCCCAGCATTGT. Translating gives CASSQDSGYGIQPQHC. This rearrangement joins TRBV4-2 to TRBJ1-5, with a tentative D call TRBD1 (5 bases). Germline assignment: CDR1 LGHNA and CDR2 YNFKEQ. CDR3 length: 16 residues. V was trimmed by 0 bases and J by 6 bases, leaving 15 bases between them.

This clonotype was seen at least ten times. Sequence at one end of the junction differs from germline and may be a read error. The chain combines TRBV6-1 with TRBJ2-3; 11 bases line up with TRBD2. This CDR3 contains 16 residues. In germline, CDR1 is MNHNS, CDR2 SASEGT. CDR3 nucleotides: TGTGCCAGCACTGAAATAGCGGGAGGGAGGACAGATACGCAGTATTTT. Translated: CASTEIAGGRTDTQYF.

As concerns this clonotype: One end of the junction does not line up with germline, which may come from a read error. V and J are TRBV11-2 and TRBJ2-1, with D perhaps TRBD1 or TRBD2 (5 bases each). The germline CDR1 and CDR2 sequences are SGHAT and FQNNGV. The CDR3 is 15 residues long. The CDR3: CASNLMLGEGNEQFF. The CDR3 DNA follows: TGTGCCAGCAACTTAATGTTGGGGGAAGGTAATGAGCAGTTCTTC. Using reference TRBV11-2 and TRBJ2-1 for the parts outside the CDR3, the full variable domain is EAGVAQSPRYKIIEKRQSVAFWCNPISGHATLYWYQQILGQGPKLLIQFQNNGVVDDSQLPKDRFSAERLKGVDSTLKIQPAKLEDSAVYLCASNLMLGEGNEQFFGPGTRLTVL.